This TCR beta chain was documented in a study of T-cell reconstitution after alpha-beta-depleted transplantation in children. Germline V lookup: CDR1 SGDLS, CDR2 YYNGEE. The CDR3 consists of 15 residues. Between the trimmed V and J ends, which lost 0 bases and 3 bases, there was a span of 13 bases. The table lists this clonotype with many counts. Unique molecular identifiers were built into the TCRbeta library. MiXCR, run by TCRdb on the PCR reads, gives a single entry per CDR3 protein. The data contain about 240,000 distinct CDR3 sequences, 12% of them singletons. Here the sequenced sample was PBMCs from the stem cell graft donor, taken from the stem cell graft. The source of this sequence is a human donor who donated a stem cell graft to a child with acute lymphoblastic leukemia. The rearrangement links TRBV9 to TRBJ2-7; D is perhaps TRBD2 (6 bases). CDR3 sequence: CASSVEGQGGYEQYF. CDR3 in DNA: TGTGCCAGCAGCGTAGAGGGGCAGGGAGGCTACGAGCAGTACTTC.